The 9 T cell receptor beta chains in this list originate from one sample, sequenced in a study of cytomegalovirus exposure and HLA in healthy donors. The PCR used 60 Vbeta and 13 Jbeta primers. This table comes from immunoSEQ multiplex PCR, and its TCRdb copy is limited to in-frame clones, with some not included. The sample carries 170,000 or so clones, under 85% recorded once. The sequencing sample was made of PBMCs. The receptors were sampled from a man aged 50 to 59 in good health and CMV-seronegative.

The genes are TRBV15 and TRBJ2-3, with D maybe TRBD2 (5 bases). From germline, CDR1 is LNHNV and CDR2 YYDKDF (reference sequence). V was trimmed by 2 bases and J by 8 bases, leaving 8 bases between them. The CDR3 covers 12 residues. The CDR3 region has the DNA TGTGCCACCAGCAGAAGGACTCCTACGCAGTATTTT. It specifies CATSRRTPTQYF.

V gene TRBV30 combines with J gene TRBJ2-2, with unresolved D. The germline V gene encodes CDR1 GTSNPN and CDR2 SVGIG (reference sequence). The V and J ends lost 2 bases and 7 bases respectively, with 14 bases between them. There are 14 residues in the CDR3. CDR3 sequence reads: CAWSLRTVVGELFF. The CDR3 DNA is TGTGCCTGGAGTTTAAGAACGGTGGTCGGGGAGCTGTTTTTT.

The V and J genes are TRBV7-2 and TRBJ1-2; no definite D call. The V end lost 5 bases, the J end lost 0 bases, and 10 bases lay between the germline ends. Germline V gives CDR1 SGHTA, CDR2 FQGNSA. The CDR3 runs 14 residues. The CDR3 bases are TGTGCCAGCAGCGAGAGTAGCCCTAACTATGGCTACACCTTC. As protein: CASSESSPNYGYTF.

Only one count was recorded for this clone. This chain joins TRBV14 and TRBJ1-2, with 9 bases identical to TRBD1. Germline CDR1 reads SGHDN; CDR2 reads FVKESK. Trimming took 3 bases from V and 5 from J; bases not matched to a gene: 4. The CDR3 loop spans 14 amino acids. Written as DNA, the CDR3 is TGTGCCAGCAGCCAGGGGACAGGGCGGTATGGCTACACCTTC. It translates to CASSQGTGRYGYTF.

This clone appeared once. This chain uses TRBV18 with TRBJ1-2; TRBD1 might be the D (5 bases). CDR1 and CDR2 from the germline V gene are KGHSH and LQKENI. Trimming removed 1 base from V and 7 bases from J, with 16 bases in between. This CDR3 comprises 15 residues. CDR3 coding DNA: TGTGCCAGCTCACCACGCGTGGGGATCGACAGTGGCTACACCTTC. This sequence encodes CASSPRVGIDSGYTF.

V usage is TRBV19 and J usage is TRBJ2-5; weak D call: TRBD1 (6 bases). V gave up 5 bases and J gave up 2 bases, with 18 bases separating them. The CDR3 extends over 16 amino acids. Germline V gives CDR1 LNHDA, CDR2 SQIVND (reference sequence). DNA of the CDR3: TGTGCCAGTAGTTCAACCGGGACATTCACACAAGAGACCCAGTACTTC. This encodes CASSSTGTFTQETQYF.

This clone was detected only a few times. The V gene is TRBV6-1, the J gene TRBJ1-5; the D gene is possibly TRBD1 (5 bases). V shed 6 bases and J shed 10 bases, with 13 bases lying between them. CDR3 length: 12 amino acids. Germline lookup yields CDR1 MNHNS and CDR2 SASEGT. CDR3 coding DNA: TGTGCCAGCAGAGCAGGGTTTCAACCCCAGCATTTT. Its protein is CASRAGFQPQHF.

V usage is TRBV7-9 and J usage is TRBJ2-7, with 10 bases that match TRBD2. Trimming took 5 bases from V and 0 from J; bases not matched to a gene: 4. This CDR3 is 15 amino acids long. The germline gives CDR1 SEHNR, CDR2 FQNEAQ (reference sequence). The CDR3 loop is CASSPGLAFSYEQYF. The CDR3, as DNA: TGTGCCAGCAGCCCGGGACTAGCGTTCTCCTACGAGCAGTACTTC.

This clone showed up just once. The chain carries TRBV9 and TRBJ2-7, with no clear D. The CDR3 is 16 residues long. The germline V gene encodes CDR1 SGDLS and CDR2 YYNGEE. V lost 3 bases to trimming and J lost 3 bases, with 19 bases between them. CDR3 nucleotide sequence: TGTGCCAGCAGCGAGGCCGGCAGTTCGAGCGTCTACGAGCAGTACTTC. Its protein is CASSEAGSSSVYEQYF.